This TCR beta chain was profiled in a study of T-cell reconstitution after alpha-beta-depleted transplantation in children. This clonotype showed up many times. The V gene's germline CDR1 is MNHNS and CDR2 SASEGT. The CDR3 sequence is 16 residues long. V shed 5 bases, J shed 6 bases, and the junction held 12 bases outside the gene matches. This sample's TCRbeta library carried unique molecular identifier barcodes. MiXCR, run by TCRdb on the PCR reads, gives a single entry per CDR3 protein. The table shows about 600,000 distinct CDR3 sequences, with about 11% occurring only once. V and J are TRBV6-1 and TRBJ2-7, with TRBD1 identical over 11 bases. The sample was PBMCs from the stem cell graft donor, taken from the stem cell graft. The clonotype originates from a human donor who donated a stem cell graft to a child with acute myeloid leukemia. Here the CDR3 DNA reads TGTGCCAGCAGTCAACCCGGGACAGGGGGATCTGGCGAGCAGTACTTC. Translation: CASSQPGTGGSGEQYF.